The source of this TCR beta chain is a study of shared clonotypes between healthy human individuals. Trimming left V 0 bases short and J 4 bases short, with 10 bases between. This CDR3 has 14 amino acids. CDR1 is SGDLS and CDR2 is YYNGEE in the germline V gene. Genomic DNA belonging to each subset was distributed in equal measure over several immunoSEQ plates. TCRdb's table, derived via immunoSEQ multiplex PCR, lists solely in-frame clones and lacks some. This table has about 450,000 clones, less than 80% appearing once. Material: PBMCs. The sequence was collected from a woman aged 40 to 50 in good health. Some clones in this sample may be carry-over from other donors' samples. The rearrangement uses TRBV9 and TRBJ1-2; the D gene is possibly TRBD1 (6 bases). DNA of the CDR3: TGTGCCAGCAGCGTAGATCCAGGGGTCTATGGCTACACCTTC. Translation gives CASSVDPGVYGYTF.